The 13 T cell receptor beta chains presented below share a single source sample, sequenced in a study of T cell responses to AZD1222 COVID-19 vaccine. TCRdb's table, derived via immunoSEQ multiplex PCR, lists solely in-frame clones and lacks some. Of 150,000 to 200,000 clones listed, 75% to 90% are singletons. This specimen was peripheral blood, taken on day 0 of AZD1222 vaccination. The receptors stem from an adult in good health.

This chain uses TRBV15 with TRBJ2-5, with 9 nucleotides matching TRBD2. Trimming at V came to 0 bases and at J to 0 bases, leaving 5 bases not matched to a gene. Germline-derived CDR1 and CDR2 are LNHNV and YYDKDF (reference sequence). This CDR3 contains 17 residues. CDR3 protein: CATSRDQPSGNQETQYF. The CDR3, as DNA: TGTGCCACCAGCAGAGATCAGCCTAGCGGGAACCAAGAGACCCAGTACTTC.

V gene TRBV28 combines with J gene TRBJ1-4; no firm D call. V lost 3 bases and J 5 bases, leaving 10 bases between the germline ends. This CDR3 spans 14 amino acids. CDR1 and CDR2 from the germline V gene are MDHEN and SYDVKM. The CDR3, as DNA: TGTGCCAGCAGTTTTCCCAGCGGAAATGAAAAACTGTTTTTT. It specifies CASSFPSGNEKLFF. The entire variable domain, with the rest obtained from reference TRBV28 and TRBJ1-4, is as follows: DVKVTQSSRYLVKRTGEKVFLECVQDMDHENMFWYRQDPGLGLRLIYFSYDVKMKEKGDIPEGYSVSREKKERFSLILESASTNQTSMYLCASSFPSGNEKLFFGSGTQLSVL.

This rearrangement joins TRBV24-1 to TRBJ2-6, with 7 bases matching TRBD2. This CDR3 has 16 amino acids. Germline V gives CDR1 KGHDR, CDR2 SFDVKD. The V and J ends lost 5 bases and 2 bases, in that order; junction bases with no gene match: 5. CDR3 DNA sequence: TGTGCCACCAGTGTACGCGCGGGAGCTGGGGCCAACGTCCTGACTTTC. It encodes CATSVRAGAGANVLTF.

This clone was detected only a few times. The rearrangement links TRBV30 to TRBJ2-1; 9 bases match TRBD1. The CDR3 covers 15 residues. Unmatched junction bases numbered 8, after V lost 1 base and J lost 7 bases. From germline, CDR1 is GTSNPN and CDR2 SVGIG (reference sequence). CDR3 bases: TGTGCCTGGAGTGATCTCCTCGGACAGGGGAATGAGCAGTTCTTC. Translated, it gives CAWSDLLGQGNEQFF.

The chain carries TRBV5-8 and TRBJ1-5, with unresolved D. The CDR3 totals 12 residues. V lost 1 base and J 5 bases, leaving 4 bases between the germline ends. Per germline, CDR1 SGHTS and CDR2 YDEGEE. The DNA of the CDR3 is TGTGCCAGCAGCTTGCAAGATCAGCCCCAGCATTTT. Protein: CASSLQDQPQHF.

This chain links TRBV4-3 with TRBJ2-3, with 11 bases identical to TRBD2. The CDR3 consists of 16 residues. Germline trimming cut 4 bases from V and 4 bases from J; bases unmatched to any gene: 7. In germline, CDR1 is LGHNA, CDR2 YSLEER. Here the CDR3 reads CASSPSGTSGADTQYF. The CDR3 DNA follows: TGCGCCAGCAGCCCATCCGGGACTAGCGGTGCAGATACGCAGTATTTT.

This chain joins TRBV27 and TRBJ2-7, with 10 bases fitting TRBD2. The V and J ends lost 4 bases and 2 bases, in that order; junction bases with no gene match: 2. Germline assignment: CDR1 MNHEY and CDR2 SMNVEV (reference sequence). This CDR3 is built from 14 residues. For the CDR3, the DNA is TGTGCCAGCAGTTATAGCGGGAGGACCTACGAGCAGTACTTC. Protein sequence: CASSYSGRTYEQYF.

The rearrangement links TRBV30 to TRBJ1-5; TRBD1 matches at 10 bases. Per germline, CDR1 GTSNPN and CDR2 SVGIG (reference sequence). The junction had 1 base not matched to a gene; V was cut back by 0 bases and J by 2 bases. This CDR3 comprises 15 residues. The CDR3 bases are TGTGCCTGGAGTGTCGGGACAGGGGGCAATCAGCCCCAGCATTTT. This codes for CAWSVGTGGNQPQHF.

The chain joins TRBV7-2 to TRBJ2-1; D gene uncertain. The CDR3 totals 11 residues. Per germline, CDR1 SGHTA and CDR2 FQGNSA. V was clipped by 2 bases and J by 6 bases, with 2 bases between them. This CDR3 reads CASSLLNEQFF. As DNA, the CDR3 is TGTGCCAGCAGCTTACTCAATGAGCAGTTCTTC.

The rearrangement joins TRBV24-1 to TRBJ1-2, with TRBD1 matching 9 bases. The CDR3 has 14 amino acids. The trim removed 3 bases at V and 8 bases at J, leaving 6 bases unmatched. Germline CDR1 KGHDR, CDR2 SFDVKD. CDR3 sequence: CATSDEQGARGYTF. The CDR3 DNA sequence: TGTGCCACCAGTGATGAACAGGGGGCGCGGGGCTACACCTTC.

The rearrangement links TRBV30 to TRBJ2-6; possibly TRBD1 for D (6 bases). V lost 4 bases and J 4 bases, leaving 11 bases between the germline ends. The CDR3 is 14 amino acids. Germline CDR1 is GTSNPN and CDR2 is SVGIG (reference sequence). CDR3 loop: CAWMGAGGANVLTF. Here the CDR3 DNA reads TGTGCCTGGATGGGGGCGGGCGGGGCCAACGTCCTGACTTTC.

The sample holds one count of this clone. The V gene is TRBV28, the J gene TRBJ2-2, with D possibly TRBD1 on 5 matching bases. V shed 5 bases and J shed 3 bases, with 10 bases lying between them. The V gene's germline CDR1 is MDHEN and CDR2 SYDVKM. This CDR3 comprises 14 residues. The CDR3 DNA follows: TGTGCCAGCAGTCCTCGACAGTACACCGGGGAGCTGTTTTTT. It encodes CASSPRQYTGELFF.

J is TRBJ2-1 and V is TRBV6-6, with a possible D match to TRBD2 (6 bases). The CDR3 consists of 16 residues. CDR1 and CDR2 from the germline V gene are MNHNY and SVGAGI (reference sequence). Trimming shortened V by 2 bases and J by 3 bases, and 14 bases separated the two germline ends. CDR3 amino acids: CASSYEAGRSYNEQFF. CDR3 nucleotides: TGTGCCAGCAGTTACGAGGCGGGGCGAAGCTACAATGAGCAGTTCTTC.